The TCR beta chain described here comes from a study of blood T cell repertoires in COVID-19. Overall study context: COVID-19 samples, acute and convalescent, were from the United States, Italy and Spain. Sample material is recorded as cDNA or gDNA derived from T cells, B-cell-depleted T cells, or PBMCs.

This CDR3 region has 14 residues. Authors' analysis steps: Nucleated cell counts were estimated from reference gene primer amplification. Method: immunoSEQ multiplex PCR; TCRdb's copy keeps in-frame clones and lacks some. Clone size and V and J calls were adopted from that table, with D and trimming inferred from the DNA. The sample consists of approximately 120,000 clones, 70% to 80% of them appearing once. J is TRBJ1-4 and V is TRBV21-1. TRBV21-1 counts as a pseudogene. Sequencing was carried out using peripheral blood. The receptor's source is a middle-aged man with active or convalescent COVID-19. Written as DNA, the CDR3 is TGTGCCAGCACTTCAGGAGGGTCTAATGAAAAACTGTTTTTT. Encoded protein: CASTSGGSNEKLFF.